These 23 T cell receptor beta chains share one sample of origin, sequenced in a study of cytomegalovirus exposure and HLA in healthy donors. 13 Jbeta primers and 60 Vbeta primers were used for the PCR. Profiled with immunoSEQ multiplex PCR; TCRdb holds only in-frame clones, not every one. The sample shows about 170,000 clones, 79% of them seen only once. The sequencing sample was made of PBMCs. The receptors originated from a woman aged 45-65 years in good health and CMV-seronegative.

This chain connects TRBV9 to TRBJ2-7, with 10 bases identical to TRBD1. The CDR3 length is 16 residues. Germline loops: CDR1 SGDLS, CDR2 YYNGEE. V trimming: 0 bases; J trimming: 4 bases; junction bases outside the gene matches: 7. This CDR3 is CASSVAPTGGGYEQYF. CDR3 sequence (DNA): TGTGCCAGCAGCGTAGCTCCGACAGGGGGCGGGTACGAGCAGTACTTC.

The chain joins TRBV7-6 to TRBJ2-2, with D uncertain. This CDR3 has 15 amino acids. The germline V gene has CDR1 SGHVS and CDR2 FNYEAQ. Trimming stripped 5 bases from V and 4 bases from J, with 14 bases between. The CDR3 nucleotides read TGTGCCAGCAGCCCCTCCGGCGGAACCACCGGGGAGCTGTTTTTT. Protein product: CASSPSGGTTGELFF.

V and J are TRBV2 and TRBJ2-4; tentatively, D is TRBD2 (6 bases). V lost 7 bases, J lost 4 bases, and 14 bases lay in between. The CDR3 is made up of 14 amino acids. Germline CDR1 is SNHLY and CDR2 is FYNNEI. CDR3 loop: CASTAREPKNIQYF. CDR3 in DNA: TGTGCCAGCACGGCCCGGGAGCCGAAAAACATTCAGTACTTC.

The rearrangement joins TRBV5-6 to TRBJ2-2, with TRBD1 matching 7 bases. CDR3 length: 17 amino acids. Germline values: CDR1 SGHDT, CDR2 YYEEEE. V gave up 1 base and J gave up 4 bases; unmatched junction bases: 10. CDR3 loop: CASSLNRGYLVTGELFF. Here the CDR3 DNA reads TGTGCCAGCAGCTTGAACAGGGGATATCTGGTCACCGGGGAGCTGTTTTTT.

Regarding this clone: At one end, the junction sequence differs from germline, possibly due to a read error. The chain recombines TRBV7-7 with TRBJ2-5; perhaps TRBD2 as D (6 bases). CDR3 size: 18 residues. Germline lookup yields CDR1 SSHAT and CDR2 FNYEAQ (reference sequence). The CDR3 reads CASSKTPARGGPGETQYF. DNA for the CDR3: TGTGCTAGCAGCAAAACCCCCGCGCGAGGAGGGCCGGGAGAGACCCAGTACTTC. The full variable domain, with the rest looked up from reference TRBV7-7 and TRBJ2-5, is GAGVSQSPRYKVTKRGQDVTLRCDPISSHATLYWYQQALGQGPEFLTYFNYEAQPDKSGLPSDRFSAERPEGSISTLTIQRTEQRDSAMYRCASSKTPARGGPGETQYFGPGTRLLVL.

The chain uses TRBV13 and TRBJ2-2; 8 nucleotides match TRBD2. Germline V gene data show CDR1 as PRHDT and CDR2 as FYEKMQ (reference sequence). This CDR3 has 15 amino acids. Trimming at V came to 3 bases and at J to 5 bases, leaving 5 bases not matched to a gene. For the CDR3, the DNA is TGTGCCAGCAGCTTTCGGGGGGGGCGGACCGGGGAGCTGTTTTTT. As protein: CASSFRGGRTGELFF. Full variable domain (missing parts from reference TRBV13 and TRBJ2-2): AAGVIQSPRHLIKEKRETATLKCYPIPRHDTVYWYQQGPGQDPQFLISFYEKMQSDKGSIPDRFSAQQFSDYHSELNMSSLELGDSALYFCASSFRGGRTGELFFGEGSRLTVL.

The chain carries TRBV5-1 and TRBJ2-7; maybe TRBD2 (5 bases). Deletions cut 1 base from V and 0 bases from J, with 8 bases between. The CDR3 is made up of 14 amino acids. Germline-derived CDR1 and CDR2 are SGHRS and YFSETQ. The CDR3 loop is CASSLSGNSYEQYF. The CDR3 bases are TGCGCCAGCAGCTTGAGCGGAAACTCCTACGAGCAGTACTTC.

The chain joins TRBV7-6 to TRBJ2-3, with 13 bases matching TRBD2. Germline V CDR1 and CDR2: SGHVS, FNYEAQ. The CDR3 extends over 21 amino acids. V lost 2 bases to trimming and J lost 1 base; unmatched junction nucleotides: 15. The CDR3 spells CASSLRPPTGTSGVGTDTQYF. CDR3 coding DNA: TGTGCCAGCAGCTTAAGGCCGCCGACCGGGACTAGCGGGGTGGGCACAGATACGCAGTATTTT.

The rearrangement uses TRBV6-5 and TRBJ2-1; 10 bases agree with TRBD2. V was clipped by 0 bases and J by 3 bases; unmatched bases: 2. Germline V gene sequence: CDR1 MNHEY, CDR2 SVGAGI. This CDR3 has 16 residues. CDR3 sequence: CASSYSGTSVYNEQFF. The DNA of the CDR3 is TGTGCCAGCAGTTACTCGGGGACTAGCGTCTACAATGAGCAGTTCTTC.

This chain links TRBV28 with TRBJ1-5; possible D gene TRBD1, 5 bases. The length of the CDR3 is 17 residues. The V gene lost 7 bases and the J gene lost 2 bases, with 21 bases spanning the gap. Germline CDR1 and CDR2: MDHEN and SYDVKM. This CDR3 is CASTLNQGTGGNQPQHF. The CDR3 DNA is TGTGCCAGCACCCTCAATCAGGGAACGGGAGGCAATCAGCCCCAGCATTTT. Looking up the rest from reference TRBV28 and TRBJ1-5 gives the full variable domain: DVKVTQSSRYLVKRTGEKVFLECVQDMDHENMFWYRQDPGLGLRLIYFSYDVKMKEKGDIPEGYSVSREKKERFSLILESASTNQTSMYLCASTLNQGTGGNQPQHFGDGTRLSIL.

This chain joins TRBV5-6 and TRBJ1-3; a possible D gene is TRBD1 (6 bases). Trimming stripped 4 bases from V and 9 bases from J, with 17 bases between. This CDR3 has 14 residues. Germline values: CDR1 SGHDT, CDR2 YYEEEE. The CDR3 is CASSPAHRATTIYF. CDR3 bases: TGTGCCAGCAGCCCGGCCCACAGGGCGACCACCATATATTTT.

The chain employs TRBV2 and TRBJ1-5, with TRBD1 matching 7 bases. V was pared by 6 bases and J by 7 bases, with 9 bases of the junction left unmatched. There are 14 residues in the CDR3. The V gene's germline CDR1 is SNHLY and CDR2 FYNNEI. DNA for the CDR3: TGTGCCAGCAGGCCGGGACAGCCTATCCAGCCCCAGCATTTT. Its translation: CASRPGQPIQPQHF.

J is TRBJ1-3 and V is TRBV6-1; TRBD1 is a possible D gene (6 bases). CDR3 size: 15 residues. V lost 11 bases and J 2 bases, leaving 19 bases between the germline ends. CDR1 and CDR2 from the germline V gene are MNHNS and SASEGT. CDR3 sequence: CAPTPRGKTGNTIYF. The CDR3 region has the DNA TGTGCCCCCACCCCGAGGGGGAAAACTGGAAACACCATATATTTT.

This chain connects TRBV6-6 to TRBJ2-1; 8 bases match TRBD2. The CDR3 is made up of 13 amino acids. The germline CDR1 and CDR2 sequences are MNHNY and SVGAGI (reference sequence). V dropped 9 bases and J dropped 7; count of bases not matched to a gene: 8. CDR3 in DNA: TGTGCCAGTCGTAGCGGGATGAATAATGAGCAGTTCTTC. It encodes CASRSGMNNEQFF.

On this clone: This specimen includes other DNA sequences encoding the same CDR3. The rearrangement links TRBV9 to TRBJ2-3; weak D call: TRBD2 (5 bases). CDR3 length: 15 amino acids. Looked up from germline, CDR1 is SGDLS and CDR2 is YYNGEE. With 0 bases removed from V and 0 bases from J, the gap between germline ends came to 8 bases. The CDR3 DNA follows: TGTGCCAGCAGCGTAGGCGGGCCTAGCACAGATACGCAGTATTTT. Protein: CASSVGGPSTDTQYF.

The V call is TRBV29-1, the J call TRBJ2-3; D ambiguous. V shed 4 bases and J shed 4 bases, with 9 bases lying between them. Germline V gene sequence: CDR1 SQVTM, CDR2 ANQGSEA. This CDR3 is 12 amino acids long. CDR3 sequence: CSVGAVSDTQYF. CDR3 bases: TGCAGCGTTGGGGCAGTTTCAGATACGCAGTATTTT.

CDR3: CASSMTKMGQGYNEQFF. As DNA, the CDR3 is TGTGCCAGTAGTATGACAAAGATGGGACAGGGCTACAATGAGCAGTTCTTC. The rearrangement joins TRBV19 to TRBJ2-1; 9 nucleotides agree with TRBD1. V lost 3 bases to trimming and J lost 3 bases; unmatched junction nucleotides: 9. Germline lookup yields CDR1 LNHDA and CDR2 SQIVND (reference sequence). The CDR3 sequence is 17 residues long.

The chain's CDR3 is CASSLATGGLQPQHF. DNA of the CDR3: TGTGCCAGCAGTTTAGCGACAGGGGGCCTTCAGCCCCAGCATTTT. The chain recombines TRBV28 with TRBJ1-5; TRBD1 matches at 10 bases. With 2 bases clipped from V and 6 bases from J, the junction kept 4 bases outside the gene matches. Germline V gene lookup returns CDR1 MDHEN and CDR2 SYDVKM. CDR3 length: 15 residues.

The rearrangement uses TRBV6-1 and TRBJ1-2; TRBD1 aligns across 7 bases. Germline CDR1 MNHNS, CDR2 SASEGT. This CDR3 region has 15 residues. Trimming cost V 8 bases and J 4 bases; bases outside gene matches: 13. The DNA for the CDR3 is TGTGCCAGCGGATACAGGGGCCCATCCCTCTATGGCTACACCTTC. Translation gives CASGYRGPSLYGYTF.

The gene calls are TRBV5-6 and TRBJ1-3; 9 bases map to TRBD1. The germline gives CDR1 SGHDT, CDR2 YYEEEE. The J segment lost 3 bases and the V segment lost 3 bases, leaving 4 bases of the junction unmatched. The CDR3 loop spans 15 amino acids. The CDR3 DNA follows: TGTGCCAGCAGCTCAACAGGGGGCGGTGGAAACACCATATATTTT. It yields the protein CASSSTGGGGNTIYF. The full variable domain, in which reference TRBV5-6 and TRBJ1-3 provide the parts outside the CDR3, is DAGVTQSPTHLIKTRGQQVTLRCSPKSGHDTVSWYQQALGQGPQFIFQYYEEEERQRGNFPDRFSGHQFPNYSSELNVNALLLGDSALYLCASSSTGGGGNTIYFGEGSWLTVV.

V and J are TRBV18 and TRBJ1-2; D might be TRBD1 (6 bases). The V end was cut by 5 bases, the J end by 0 bases, with 22 bases between. This CDR3 has 18 amino acids. Germline assignment: CDR1 KGHSH and CDR2 LQKENI. The CDR3 coding sequence is TGTGCCAGCTCAACCTCATTTACCACAGGGCTCTCTAACTATGGCTACACCTTC. It encodes CASSTSFTTGLSNYGYTF. Full variable domain (rest looked up from reference TRBV18 and TRBJ1-2): NAGVMQNPRHLVRRRGQEARLRCSPMKGHSHVYWYRQLPEEGLKFMVYLQKENIIDESGMPKERFSAEFPKEGPSILRIQQVVRGDSAAYFCASSTSFTTGLSNYGYTFGSGTRLTVV.

The chain links TRBV9 to TRBJ1-1; the D is unclear. V was clipped by 4 bases and J by 1 base, with 11 bases between them. Germline V gene lookup returns CDR1 SGDLS and CDR2 YYNGEE. This CDR3 is built from 14 residues. Here the CDR3 DNA reads TGTGCCAGCAGCTCCCTCCCGTCGAACACTGAAGCTTTCTTT. It translates to CASSSLPSNTEAFF.

This sequence joins TRBV5-1 and TRBJ2-7; TRBD1 matches at 7 bases. With 0 bases clipped from V and 3 bases from J, the junction kept 6 bases outside the gene matches. Germline loops: CDR1 SGHRS, CDR2 YFSETQ. The CDR3 length is 15 residues. Here the CDR3 DNA reads TGCGCCAGCAGCTTGGATGCCCGACAGGGCTACGAGCAGTACTTC. Translation gives CASSLDARQGYEQYF. Combining the CDR3 with reference TRBV5-1 and TRBJ2-7 gives the whole variable domain KAGVTQTPRYLIKTRGQQVTLSCSPISGHRSVSWYQQTPGQGLQFLFEYFSETQRNKGNFPGRFSGRQFSNSRSEMNVSTLELGDSALYLCASSLDARQGYEQYFGPGTRLTVT.